Listed below are T cell receptor beta chains from one sample, sequenced in a study of blood T cell repertoires in COVID-19. Sequencing used immunoSEQ multiplex PCR; TCRdb keeps in-frame clones, though not all of them. This sample carries around 380,000 clones, around 87% of them seen once, and the ten largest clones take approximately 1.2%. The material sequenced was PBMCs or T cells enriched from blood (not recorded which). Receptor source: a man aged 25-40 years who had recovered from COVID-19. Both conserved end residues are part of each CDR3. The D gene is left open where the match is weak. Part of the rows lack a size; the others show once, few, many or a class for expanded clones.

>NA|TRBV3-1/TRBV3-2|NA|TRBJ2-7
CASSPLSRGSNYEQYF
TGTGCCAGCAGCCCCTTGTCGAGAGGATCAAACTACGAGCAGTACTTC
>TRBD2|TRBV15|once|TRBJ2-7
CATSRDMASGSYEQYF
TGTGCCACCAGCAGAGATATGGCTAGCGGAAGCTACGAGCAGTACTTC
>TRBD1|TRBV12-3/TRBV12-4|once|TRBJ2-2
CARPGQGSGELFF
TGTGCCAGACCGGGACAGGGGTCCGGGGAGCTGTTTTTT
>TRBD2|TRBV10-3|NA|TRBJ2-1
CAIRPGLAGGREITEQFF
TGTGCCATCAGGCCGGGACTAGCGGGGGGCAGGGAGATCACTGAGCAGTTCTTC
>NA|TRBV7-9|NA|TRBJ2-7
CASVGGEQYF
TGTGCCAGCGTGGGGGGCGAGCAGTACTTC
>NA|TRBV7-9|NA|TRBJ1-2
CASSPRTAGSYGYTF
TGTGCCAGCAGCCCCCGGACAGCCGGCTCCTATGGCTACACCTTC
>NA|TRBV6-1|NA|TRBJ1-5
CASSEQGYQPQHF
TGTGCCAGCAGTGAACAGGGATATCAGCCCCAGCATTTT
>TRBD2|TRBV4-2|NA|TRBJ2-1
CASMISGGAFNEQFF
TGTGCCAGCATGATAAGCGGGGGGGCTTTTAATGAGCAGTTCTTC
>NA|TRBV6-5|NA|TRBJ2-7
CASSYATHHEQYF
TGTGCCAGCAGTTACGCTACCCATCACGAGCAGTACTTC
>NA|TRBV19|NA|TRBJ2-5
CASSSGSQETQYF
TGTGCCAGTAGTTCAGGGTCCCAAGAGACCCAGTACTTC
>TRBD1|TRBV5-1|NA|TRBJ2-1
CASRTGTGSSYNEQFF
TGCGCCAGCCGAACCGGGACAGGGAGCTCCTACAATGAGCAGTTCTTC
>TRBD1|TRBV19|NA|TRBJ2-1
CASSRGQTSYNEQFF
TGTGCCAGTAGTCGGGGACAGACCTCCTACAATGAGCAGTTCTTC